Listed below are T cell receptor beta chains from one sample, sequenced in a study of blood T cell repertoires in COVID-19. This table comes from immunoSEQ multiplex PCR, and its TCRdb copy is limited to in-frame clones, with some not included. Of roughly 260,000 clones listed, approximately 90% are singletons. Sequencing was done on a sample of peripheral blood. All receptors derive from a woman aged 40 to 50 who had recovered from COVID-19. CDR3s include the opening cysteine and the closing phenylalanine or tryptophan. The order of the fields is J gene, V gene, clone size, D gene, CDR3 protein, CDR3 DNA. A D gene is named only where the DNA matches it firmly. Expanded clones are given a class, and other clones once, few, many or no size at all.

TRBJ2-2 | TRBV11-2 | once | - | CASSPRSTGELFF | TGTGCCAGCAGCCCCAGATCCACCGGGGAGCTGTTTTTT
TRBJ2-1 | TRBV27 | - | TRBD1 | CASSRKGTGQGGEQFF | TGTGCCAGCAGCCGTAAAGGGACAGGTCAGGGGGGTGAGCAGTTCTTC
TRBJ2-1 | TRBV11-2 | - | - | CASGPFSEQFF | TGTGCCAGCGGCCCCTTTTCCGAGCAGTTCTTC
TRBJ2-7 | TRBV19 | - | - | CASSIGWGGTYEQYF | TGTGCCAGTAGTATAGGGTGGGGGGGCACCTACGAGCAGTACTTC
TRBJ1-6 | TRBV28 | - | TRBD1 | CASRSRDRELSPLHF | TGTGCCAGCAGGTCCCGGGACAGGGAACTTTCACCCCTCCACTTT
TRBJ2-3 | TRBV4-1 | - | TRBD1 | CASSQPGTGRTDTQYF | TGCGCCAGCAGCCAACCCGGGACAGGGCGCACAGATACGCAGTATTTT
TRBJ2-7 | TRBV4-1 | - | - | CASSQERGYEQYF | TGCGCCAGCAGCCAGGAGAGGGGGTACGAGCAGTACTTC
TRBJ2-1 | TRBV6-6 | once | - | CASSYSPSLYNEQFF | TGTGCCAGCAGTTACTCCCCCTCGTTATACAATGAGCAGTTCTTC
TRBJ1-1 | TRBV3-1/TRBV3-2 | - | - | CASSLQGYTEAFF | TGTGCCAGCAGCCTACAGGGCTACACTGAAGCTTTCTTT
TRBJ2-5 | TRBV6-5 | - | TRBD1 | CASRWDRGQETQYF | TGTGCCAGCAGATGGGACAGGGGGCAAGAGACCCAGTACTTC
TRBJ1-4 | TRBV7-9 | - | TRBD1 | CASSGRTGVGGEKLFF | TGTGCCAGCAGCGGCCGGACAGGGGTCGGCGGTGAAAAACTGTTTTTT
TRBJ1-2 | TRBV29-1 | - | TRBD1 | CSVRLPGQGRSNYGYTF | TGCAGCGTTAGACTGCCGGGACAGGGAAGATCTAACTATGGCTACACCTTC
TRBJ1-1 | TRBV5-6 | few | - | CASSLSGGHAEAFF | TGTGCCAGCAGCTTGTCCGGGGGTCACGCTGAAGCTTTCTTT
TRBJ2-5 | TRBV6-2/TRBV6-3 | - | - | CASSYSYQETQYF | TGTGCCAGCAGTTATTCGTACCAAGAGACCCAGTACTTC
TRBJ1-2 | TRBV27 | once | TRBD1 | CASSRDREFYGYTF | TGTGCCAGCTCCCGGGACAGAGAATTCTATGGCTACACCTTC
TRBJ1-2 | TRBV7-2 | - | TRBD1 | CASSLAGQGFPYGYTF | TGTGCCAGCAGCTTAGCGGGACAGGGGTTCCCTTATGGCTACACCTTC
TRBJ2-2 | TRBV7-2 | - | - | CASDYSTGELFF | TGTGCCAGCGACTACTCCACCGGGGAGCTGTTTTTT
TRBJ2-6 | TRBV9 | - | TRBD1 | CASSGGHRGRGPSSGANVLTF | TGTGCCAGCAGCGGGGGGCACAGGGGGCGGGGCCCTAGCTCTGGGGCCAACGTCCTGACTTTC
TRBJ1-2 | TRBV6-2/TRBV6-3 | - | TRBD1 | CASSRQGTGDGYTF | TGTGCCAGCAGCCGACAGGGGACAGGGGATGGCTACACCTTC
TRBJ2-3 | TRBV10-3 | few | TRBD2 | CAISEWTSGKAQYF | TGTGCCATCAGTGAGTGGACTAGCGGGAAGGCGCAGTATTTT
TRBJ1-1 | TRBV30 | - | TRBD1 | CAWSGTGTVNTEAFF | TGTGCCTGGAGTGGAACCGGGACAGTGAACACTGAAGCTTTCTTT
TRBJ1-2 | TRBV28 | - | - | CASSVQGRYYGYTF | TGTGCCAGCAGTGTACAGGGTCGGTACTATGGCTACACCTTC
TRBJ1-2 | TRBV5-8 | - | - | CASTLGMSINYGYTF | TGTGCCAGCACCTTGGGCATGAGCATTAACTATGGCTACACCTTC
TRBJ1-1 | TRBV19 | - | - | CASSMTGSTEAFF | TGTGCCAGTAGTATGACCGGGTCCACTGAAGCTTTCTTT
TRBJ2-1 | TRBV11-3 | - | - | CASSLDSSYNEQFF | TGTGCCAGCAGCTTGGACAGCTCCTACAATGAGCAGTTCTTC